A selection of T cell receptor beta chains follows, all from one sample in a study of blood T cell repertoires in COVID-19. Clones were sequenced by immunoSEQ multiplex PCR, and TCRdb holds only the in-frame ones, with some missing. Of about 74,000 clones listed, 80% to 90% were seen once; the top ten hold over 30%. Sample: peripheral blood. The origin of the receptors is a man aged 70-80 years with acute or convalescent COVID-19. CDR3s include the opening cysteine and the closing phenylalanine or tryptophan. The D gene is left open where the match is weak. Not all rows give a size; the values are once, few, many and, for expanded clones, a class.

clone size	V gene	J gene	D gene	CDR3 protein	CDR3 DNA
.	TRBV5-1	TRBJ2-2	TRBD1	CASTGTGVKTGELFF	TGCGCCAGCACCGGGACAGGGGTCAAGACCGGGGAGCTGTTTTTT
.	TRBV7-3	TRBJ2-1	TRBD1	CASGQGAYNEQFF	TGTGCCAGCGGTCAGGGGGCTTACAATGAGCAGTTCTTC
.	TRBV6-2/TRBV6-3	TRBJ1-5	.	CASSRTATLPGNQPQHF	TGTGCCAGCAGTAGGACAGCTACACTCCCGGGCAATCAGCCCCAGCATTTT
.	TRBV7-2	TRBJ1-5	.	CASSLGVSDSNQPQHF	TGTGCCAGCAGCTTAGGTGTCAGTGATAGCAATCAGCCCCAGCATTTT
.	TRBV19	TRBJ2-6	TRBD2	CASSPWDRGGAGANVLTF	TGTGCCAGTAGTCCTTGGGATCGCGGGGGGGCTGGGGCCAACGTCCTGACTTTC
.	TRBV5-1	TRBJ1-2	.	CASSLTASNYGYTF	TGCGCCAGCAGCTTGACAGCCTCTAACTATGGCTACACCTTC
.	TRBV2	TRBJ2-7	TRBD2	CASSEREGLNEQYF	TGTGCCAGCAGTGAGAGGGAGGGCCTGAACGAGCAGTACTTC
.	TRBV5-1	TRBJ2-5	.	CASSYQGIGETQYF	TGCGCCAGCAGCTATCAGGGGATAGGAGAGACCCAGTACTTC
.	TRBV25-1	TRBJ1-2	.	CASSEDSNDYGYTF	TGTGCCAGCAGTGAGGACAGTAACGACTATGGCTACACCTTC
few	TRBV7-3	TRBJ2-7	.	CASSLFRAYEQYF	TGTGCCAGCAGCTTATTCCGGGCCTACGAGCAGTACTTC
.	TRBV6-5	TRBJ1-5	TRBD1	CASGDRGQRQPQHF	TGTGCCAGCGGGGACAGGGGGCAAAGGCAGCCCCAGCATTTT
once	TRBV11-2	TRBJ1-5	TRBD1	CASSLDQPGGQPQHF	TGTGCCAGCAGCTTAGATCAACCAGGGGGACAGCCCCAGCATTTT
.	TRBV10-2	TRBJ2-3	.	CASIHSPQTDTQYF	TGCGCCAGCATCCACAGTCCTCAAACAGATACGCAGTATTTT
.	TRBV11-2	TRBJ2-7	.	CASSLSTGEQYF	TGTGCCAGCAGCTTATCTACAGGCGAGCAGTACTTC
.	TRBV19	TRBJ1-5	TRBD1	CASIKTGTGFTQPQHF	TGTGCCAGTATTAAGACCGGGACAGGGTTTACTCAGCCCCAGCATTTT
.	TRBV7-8	TRBJ1-1	.	CASIPRARGTEAFF	TGTGCCAGCATCCCCAGGGCGCGGGGCACTGAAGCTTTCTTT
once	TRBV2	TRBJ2-1	TRBD2	CASRASGGAGEQFF	TGTGCCAGCAGAGCTAGCGGGGGGGCTGGTGAGCAGTTCTTC
.	TRBV27	TRBJ2-7	TRBD1	CASPPRPGTGAYEQYF	TGTGCCAGCCCCCCTCGCCCCGGGACAGGGGCCTACGAGCAGTACTTC
.	TRBV25-1	TRBJ2-5	TRBD1	CATRGLETQYF	TGTGCTACCAGGGGGTTAGAGACCCAGTACTTC
.	TRBV27	TRBJ2-5	TRBD1	CASSFQVPGQGRETQYF	TGTGCCAGCAGTTTCCAGGTCCCGGGACAGGGGCGGGAGACCCAGTACTTC
.	TRBV28	TRBJ1-2	TRBD1	CASRGQGSDGYTF	TGTGCCAGCAGGGGACAGGGGTCGGATGGCTACACCTTC
.	TRBV11-1	TRBJ1-1	TRBD1	CASSLVHRDRDTEAFF	TGTGCCAGCAGCTTAGTCCACCGGGACAGGGACACTGAAGCTTTCTTT
once	TRBV4-3	TRBJ2-1	TRBD2	CASSHGERGGRNEQFF	TGCGCCAGCAGCCATGGAGAGCGGGGGGGCCGAAATGAGCAGTTCTTC
.	TRBV7-2	TRBJ1-1	.	CASSLSVRSSEAFF	TGTGCCAGCAGCTTATCGGTCCGATCGAGTGAAGCTTTCTTT
.	TRBV5-6	TRBJ2-6	.	CASSPRVPGANVLTF	TGTGCCAGCAGCCCGAGAGTGCCTGGGGCCAACGTCCTGACTTTC
.	TRBV19	TRBJ2-3	TRBD2	CASSLQRGSTDTQYF	TGTGCCAGTAGTCTTCAGCGGGGGAGCACAGATACGCAGTATTTT
.	TRBV19	TRBJ1-2	TRBD1	CASSPGQGARSGYTF	TGTGCCAGTAGTCCAGGACAGGGGGCTCGAAGTGGCTACACCTTC
.	TRBV2	TRBJ2-5	TRBD1	CASSEDRGPGTQYF	TGTGCCAGCAGTGAAGACAGGGGGCCTGGGACCCAGTACTTC
.	TRBV7-8	TRBJ1-6	.	CASSIGTGGRHGSPLHF	TGTGCCAGCAGCATCGGAACGGGGGGCAGGCATGGTTCACCCCTCCACTTT
.	TRBV19	TRBJ1-2	.	CASTSTSTRGYGYTF	TGTGCCAGTACCTCGACCTCGACCCGGGGCTATGGCTACACCTTC
.	TRBV5-1	TRBJ1-5	TRBD1	CASSLGGGAFQPQHF	TGCGCCAGCAGCTTGGGAGGGGGCGCGTTTCAGCCCCAGCATTTT
.	TRBV27	TRBJ1-2	TRBD1	CASRLTGAGYGYTF	TGTGCCAGCAGACTGACAGGGGCCGGCTATGGCTACACCTTC
.	TRBV27	TRBJ1-6	.	CASRTGLRASYNSPLHF	TGTGCCAGCAGGACCGGACTGAGGGCCTCCTATAATTCACCCCTCCACTTT
.	TRBV10-3	TRBJ2-1	TRBD2	CAIRASGEYNEQFF	TGTGCCATCAGAGCTAGCGGCGAATACAATGAGCAGTTCTTC
.	TRBV4-1	TRBJ2-1	TRBD1	CASSQDVNRGVNEQFF	TGCGCCAGCAGCCAAGATGTAAACAGGGGGGTGAATGAGCAGTTCTTC
.	TRBV6-5	TRBJ1-2	.	CASSYGRPGGYTF	TGTGCCAGCAGTTATGGAAGGCCGGGAGGCTACACCTTC
once	TRBV5-1	TRBJ2-5	TRBD1	CASSYTGGPQETQYF	TGCGCCAGCAGCTACACAGGGGGCCCACAAGAGACCCAGTACTTC
once	TRBV18	TRBJ2-5	TRBD2	CASSPLGLAGDPGKTQYF	TGTGCCAGCTCACCTCTAGGACTAGCGGGGGATCCGGGGAAGACCCAGTACTTC
.	TRBV28	TRBJ2-1	.	CASSLSEEQFF	TGTGCCAGCAGTTTAAGCGAGGAGCAGTTCTTC
.	TRBV25-1	TRBJ1-6	.	CASSGSGSLNSPLHF	TGTGCCAGCAGTGGGAGCGGAAGCCTTAATTCACCCCTCCACTTT
.	TRBV19	TRBJ1-1	.	CASSILGGTQAFF	TGTGCCAGTAGTATTCTTGGGGGCACCCAAGCTTTCTTT
.	TRBV5-1	TRBJ1-2	.	CASSLDLLSYGYTF	TGCGCCAGCAGCTTGGACCTATTGAGCTATGGCTACACCTTC
many	TRBV27	TRBJ1-2	TRBD1	CASSLSTGARGYTF	TGTGCCAGCAGTTTATCGACAGGGGCGCGGGGCTACACCTTC
.	TRBV29-1	TRBJ2-2	.	CSVIPIQNYNTGELFF	TGCAGCGTTATTCCTATCCAAAATTATAACACCGGGGAGCTGTTTTTT
.	TRBV18	TRBJ2-1	TRBD1	CASSLLGPTGGAYNEQFF	TGTGCCAGCTCACTCCTGGGGCCCACAGGGGGCGCGTACAATGAGCAGTTCTTC
.	TRBV7-9	TRBJ1-1	.	CASSLSGILNTEAFF	TGTGCCAGCAGCTTGTCGGGTATTCTGAACACTGAAGCTTTCTTT
.	TRBV5-4	TRBJ2-3	.	CASSPRGGGPDTQYF	TGTGCCAGCAGCCCCCGTGGCGGGGGCCCAGATACGCAGTATTTT
.	TRBV5-6	TRBJ2-6	.	CASSMMGRGFSGANVLTF	TGTGCCAGCAGCATGATGGGTCGAGGGTTCTCTGGGGCCAACGTCCTGACTTTC
.	TRBV3-1/TRBV3-2	TRBJ2-1	.	CASSRLANGNEQFF	TGTGCCAGCAGCCGTCTAGCGAATGGGAATGAGCAGTTCTTC
.	TRBV6-5	TRBJ2-7	TRBD2	CASSLAGGVEQYF	TGTGCCAGCAGTTTAGCGGGGGGGGTCGAGCAGTACTTC
.	TRBV2	TRBJ2-1	TRBD1	CASSAGTGPNEQFF	TGTGCCAGCAGTGCCGGGACAGGGCCAAATGAGCAGTTCTTC
.	TRBV6-5	TRBJ2-2	.	CASRPTTGGAGELFF	TGTGCCAGCAGGCCCACTACCGGGGGAGCCGGGGAGCTGTTTTTT
.	TRBV7-8	TRBJ1-1	TRBD1	CASSRRGRGDTEAFF	TGTGCCAGCAGCCGGCGCGGCAGGGGGGACACTGAAGCTTTCTTT
.	TRBV19	TRBJ2-1	TRBD2	CASSPGLAAYNEQFF	TGTGCCAGTAGTCCGGGACTAGCGGCCTACAATGAGCAGTTCTTC
.	TRBV5-1	TRBJ1-1	TRBD1	CASSLIQGRNTEAFF	TGCGCCAGCAGCCTTATACAGGGGCGGAACACTGAAGCTTTCTTT
.	TRBV10-1	TRBJ2-2	TRBD2	CASSAPVSGSPNTGELFF	TGCGCCAGCAGTGCCCCGGTTAGCGGGAGTCCGAACACCGGGGAGCTGTTTTTT
.	TRBV5-1	TRBJ2-1	TRBD2	CASSLGASGSVYEQFF	TGCGCCAGCAGCTTGGGAGCTAGCGGGAGCGTGTATGAGCAGTTCTTC
.	TRBV6-6	TRBJ2-7	TRBD2	CASSSHPGLVPYEQYF	TGTGCCAGCAGTTCTCATCCGGGACTAGTCCCCTACGAGCAGTACTTC
.	TRBV30	TRBJ2-7	TRBD2	CAWSSWTSGSREQYF	TGTGCCTGGAGTTCTTGGACTAGCGGGAGTCGCGAGCAGTACTTC
.	TRBV15	TRBJ1-4	.	CATSRGGAAEKLFF	TGTGCCACCAGCAGAGGTGGGGCGGCTGAAAAACTGTTTTTT